This TCR beta chain was recovered during a study of sequential checkpoint blockade in melanoma. The J segment lost 5 bases and the V segment lost 6 bases, leaving 4 bases of the junction unmatched. The CDR3 extends over 14 amino acids. Profiled with immunoSEQ multiplex PCR; TCRdb holds only in-frame clones, not every one. Among under 4,500 clones, about a fifth were seen once, and the ten largest hold approximately 7.7%. Treatment indicated: randomized to nivolumab then ipilimumab (arm A) or the reverse (arm B). This clone was seen only a few times. This sequence joins TRBV6-7 and TRBJ1-4; 9 bases match TRBD1. TRBV6-7 is an ORF; its function is uncertain. Sequencing was performed on tumor tissue (inferred from file names), taken from a patient given nivolumab and ipilimumab in sequence. The receptor was derived from a human donor with melanoma. CDR3 sequence (DNA): TGTGCCAGCAGGCAAGGACAGGGGAATGAAAAACTGTTTTTT. Amino acids: CASRQGQGNEKLFF.